The present T cell receptor beta chain was sequenced within a study of blood T cell repertoires in COVID-19. Study-level information: From T cells, B-cell-depleted T cells, or PBMCs came the material, which was cDNA or gDNA.

The protocol was immunoSEQ multiplex PCR, while the TCRdb copy is restricted to in-frame clones and leaves out a portion. The table records around 270,000 clones, 88% of them present only once. Germline V gene data show CDR1 as SGHTS and CDR2 as YDEGEE. Trimming took off 0 bases at V and 0 bases at J, with 19 bases between the two ends. The CDR3 is 19 amino acids. Material: peripheral blood. This receptor was obtained from a man between 60 and 70 years old who had recovered from COVID-19. V is TRBV5-8 and J is TRBJ1-5; the D is unclear. The CDR3 DNA is TGTGCCAGCAGCTTGGTCCGGGCACCCGGCGGGTATAGCAATCAGCCCCAGCATTTT. Amino acids: CASSLVRAPGGYSNQPQHF. The variable domain in full, with the rest retrieved from reference TRBV5-8 and TRBJ1-5, is EAGVTQSPTHLIKTRGQQATLRCSPISGHTSVYWYQQALGLGLQFLLWYDEGEERNRGNFPPRFSGRQFPNYSSELNVNALELEDSALYLCASSLVRAPGGYSNQPQHFGDGTRLSIL.